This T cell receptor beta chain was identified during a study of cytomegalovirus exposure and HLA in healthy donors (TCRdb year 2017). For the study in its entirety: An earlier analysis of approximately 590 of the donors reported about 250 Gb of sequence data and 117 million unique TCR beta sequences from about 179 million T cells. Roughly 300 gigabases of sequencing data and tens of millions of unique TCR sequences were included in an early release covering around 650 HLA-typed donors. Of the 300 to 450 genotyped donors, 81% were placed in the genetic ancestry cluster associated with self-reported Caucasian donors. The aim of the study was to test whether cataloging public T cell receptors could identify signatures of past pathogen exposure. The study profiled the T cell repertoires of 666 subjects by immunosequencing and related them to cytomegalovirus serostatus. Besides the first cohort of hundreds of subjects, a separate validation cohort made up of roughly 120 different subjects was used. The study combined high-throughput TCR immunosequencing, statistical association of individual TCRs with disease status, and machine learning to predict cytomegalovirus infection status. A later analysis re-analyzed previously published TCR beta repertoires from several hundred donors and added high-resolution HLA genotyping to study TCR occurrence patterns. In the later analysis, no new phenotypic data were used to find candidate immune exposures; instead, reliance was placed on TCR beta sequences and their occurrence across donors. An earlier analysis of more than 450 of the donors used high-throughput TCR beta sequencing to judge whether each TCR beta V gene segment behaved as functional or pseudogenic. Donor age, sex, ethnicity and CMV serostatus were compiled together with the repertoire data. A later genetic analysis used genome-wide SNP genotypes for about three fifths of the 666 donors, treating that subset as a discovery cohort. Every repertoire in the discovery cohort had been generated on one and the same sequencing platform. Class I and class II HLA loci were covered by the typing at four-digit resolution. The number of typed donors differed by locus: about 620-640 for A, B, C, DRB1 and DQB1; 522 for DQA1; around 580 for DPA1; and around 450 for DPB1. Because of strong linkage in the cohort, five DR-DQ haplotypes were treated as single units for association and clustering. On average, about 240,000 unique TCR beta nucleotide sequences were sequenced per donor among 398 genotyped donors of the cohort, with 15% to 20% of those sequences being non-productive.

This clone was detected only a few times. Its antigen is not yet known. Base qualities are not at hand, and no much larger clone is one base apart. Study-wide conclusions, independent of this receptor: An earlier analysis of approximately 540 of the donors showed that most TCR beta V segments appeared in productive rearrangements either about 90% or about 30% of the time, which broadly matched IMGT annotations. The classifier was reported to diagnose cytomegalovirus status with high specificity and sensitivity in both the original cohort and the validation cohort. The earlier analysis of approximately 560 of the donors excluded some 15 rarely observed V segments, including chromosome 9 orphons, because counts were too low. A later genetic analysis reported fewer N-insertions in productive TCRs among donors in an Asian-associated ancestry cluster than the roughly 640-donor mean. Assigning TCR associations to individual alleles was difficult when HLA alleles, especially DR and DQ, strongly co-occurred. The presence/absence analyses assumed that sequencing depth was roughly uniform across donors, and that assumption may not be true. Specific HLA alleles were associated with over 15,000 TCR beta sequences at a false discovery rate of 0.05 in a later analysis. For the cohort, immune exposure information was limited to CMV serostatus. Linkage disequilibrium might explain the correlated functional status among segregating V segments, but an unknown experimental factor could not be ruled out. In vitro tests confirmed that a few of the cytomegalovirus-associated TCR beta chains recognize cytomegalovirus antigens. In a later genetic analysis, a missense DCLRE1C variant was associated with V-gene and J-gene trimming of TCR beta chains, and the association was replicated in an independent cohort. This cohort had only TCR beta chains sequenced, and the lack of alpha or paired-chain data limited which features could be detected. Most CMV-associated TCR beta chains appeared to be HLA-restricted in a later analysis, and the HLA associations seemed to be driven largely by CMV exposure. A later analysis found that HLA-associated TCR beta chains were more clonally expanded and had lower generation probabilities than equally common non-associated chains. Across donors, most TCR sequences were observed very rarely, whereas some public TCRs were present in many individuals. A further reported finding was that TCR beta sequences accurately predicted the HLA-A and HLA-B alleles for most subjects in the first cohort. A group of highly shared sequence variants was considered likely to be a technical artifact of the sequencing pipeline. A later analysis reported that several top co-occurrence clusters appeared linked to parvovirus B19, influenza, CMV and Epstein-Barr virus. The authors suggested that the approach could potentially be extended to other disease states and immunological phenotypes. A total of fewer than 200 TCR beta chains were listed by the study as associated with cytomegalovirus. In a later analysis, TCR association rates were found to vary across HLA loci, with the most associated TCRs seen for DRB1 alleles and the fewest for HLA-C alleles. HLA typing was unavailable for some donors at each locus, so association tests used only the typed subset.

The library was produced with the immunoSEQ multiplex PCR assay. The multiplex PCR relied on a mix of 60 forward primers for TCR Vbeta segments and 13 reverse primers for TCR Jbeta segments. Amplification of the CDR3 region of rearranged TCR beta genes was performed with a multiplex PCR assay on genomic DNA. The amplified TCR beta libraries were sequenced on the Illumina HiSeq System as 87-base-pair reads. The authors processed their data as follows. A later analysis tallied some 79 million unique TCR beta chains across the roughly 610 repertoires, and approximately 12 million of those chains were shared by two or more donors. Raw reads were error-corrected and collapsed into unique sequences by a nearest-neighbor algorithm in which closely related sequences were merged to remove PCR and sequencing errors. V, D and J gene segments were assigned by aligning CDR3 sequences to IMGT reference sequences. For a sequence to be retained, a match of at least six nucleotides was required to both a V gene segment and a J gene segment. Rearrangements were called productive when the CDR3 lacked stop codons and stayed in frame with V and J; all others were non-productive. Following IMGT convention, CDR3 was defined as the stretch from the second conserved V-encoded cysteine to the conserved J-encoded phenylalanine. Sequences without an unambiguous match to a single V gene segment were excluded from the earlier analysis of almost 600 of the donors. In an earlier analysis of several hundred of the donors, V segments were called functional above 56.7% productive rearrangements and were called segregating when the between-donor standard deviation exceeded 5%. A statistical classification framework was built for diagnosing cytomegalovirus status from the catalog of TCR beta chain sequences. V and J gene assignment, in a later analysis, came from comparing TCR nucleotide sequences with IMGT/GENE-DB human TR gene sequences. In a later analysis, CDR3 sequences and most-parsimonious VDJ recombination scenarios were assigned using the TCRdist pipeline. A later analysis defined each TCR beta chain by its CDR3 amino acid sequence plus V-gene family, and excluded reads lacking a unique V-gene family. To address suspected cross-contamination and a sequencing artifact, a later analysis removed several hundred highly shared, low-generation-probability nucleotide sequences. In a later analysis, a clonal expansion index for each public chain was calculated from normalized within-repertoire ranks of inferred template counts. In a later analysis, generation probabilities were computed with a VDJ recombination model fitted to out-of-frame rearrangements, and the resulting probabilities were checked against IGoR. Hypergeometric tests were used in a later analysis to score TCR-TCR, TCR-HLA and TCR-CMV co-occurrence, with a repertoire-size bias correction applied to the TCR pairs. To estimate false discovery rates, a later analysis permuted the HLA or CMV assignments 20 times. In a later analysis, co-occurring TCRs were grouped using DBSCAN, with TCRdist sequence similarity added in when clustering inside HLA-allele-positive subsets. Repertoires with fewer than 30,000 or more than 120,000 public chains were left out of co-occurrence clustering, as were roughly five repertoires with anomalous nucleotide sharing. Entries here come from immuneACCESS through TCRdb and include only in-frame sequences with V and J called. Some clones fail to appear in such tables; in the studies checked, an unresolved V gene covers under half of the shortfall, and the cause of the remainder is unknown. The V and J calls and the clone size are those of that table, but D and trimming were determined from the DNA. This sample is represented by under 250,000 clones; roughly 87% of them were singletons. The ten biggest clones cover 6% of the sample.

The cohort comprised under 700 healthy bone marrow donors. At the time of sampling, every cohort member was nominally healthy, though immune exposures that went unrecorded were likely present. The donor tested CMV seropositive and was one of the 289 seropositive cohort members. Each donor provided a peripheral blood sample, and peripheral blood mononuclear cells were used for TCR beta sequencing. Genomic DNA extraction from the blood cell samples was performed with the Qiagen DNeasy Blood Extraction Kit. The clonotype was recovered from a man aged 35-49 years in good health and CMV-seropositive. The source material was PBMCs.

The CDR3 amino acid sequence is: CASSYSVPGQGQPQHF. The DNA reads TGTGCCAGCAGTTACTCGGTCCCGGGACAGGGACAGCCCCAGCATTTT. The chain is made from TRBV6-6 and TRBJ1-5; the central 9 bases match TRBD1. For CDR1 and CDR2, the germline V gene (reference sequence) lists MNHNY and SVGAGI. Clipping removes 0 bases from V and 7 bases from J, with 7 as the unmatched junction base count. From the cysteine up to the phenylalanine, the CDR3 has a length of 16 residues. This entry keeps only the CDR3 DNA: 48 bases, framed from base 1.